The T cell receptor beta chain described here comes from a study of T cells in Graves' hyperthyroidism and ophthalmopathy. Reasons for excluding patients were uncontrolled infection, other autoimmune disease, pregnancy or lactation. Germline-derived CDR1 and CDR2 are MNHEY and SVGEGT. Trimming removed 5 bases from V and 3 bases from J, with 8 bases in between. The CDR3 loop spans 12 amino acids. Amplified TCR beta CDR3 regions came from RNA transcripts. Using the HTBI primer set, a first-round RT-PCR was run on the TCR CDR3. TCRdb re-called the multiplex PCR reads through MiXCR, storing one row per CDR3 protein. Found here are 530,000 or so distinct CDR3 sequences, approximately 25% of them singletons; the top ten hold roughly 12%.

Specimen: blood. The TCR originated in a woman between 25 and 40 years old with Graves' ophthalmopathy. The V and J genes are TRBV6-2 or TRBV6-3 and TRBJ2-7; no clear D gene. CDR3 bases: TGTGCCAGCAGTAACCTAGGCTACGAGCAGTACTTC. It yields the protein CASSNLGYEQYF.